A selection of T cell receptor beta chains follows, all from one sample in a study of control samples from healthy donors and cancer patients. TCRdb's copy holds only in-frame clones and misses some; the assay was immunoSEQ multiplex PCR. The repertoire holds over 150,000 clones, 80% to 95% seen once, with 2% to 2.5% in the top ten. The sequencing input was blood. The receptors stem from a woman in her 40s in good health. Both conserved end residues are part of each CDR3. Fields, in order: clone size, V gene, J gene, D gene, CDR3 DNA, CDR3 protein. D genes are given only for firm matches. The size field is filled for only some rows; it gives once, few, many or a size class.

size: .; V: TRBV3-1/TRBV3-2; J: TRBJ2-3; D: .; DNA: TGTGCCAGCAGCCAACTAGCGACAGATACGCAGTATTTT; CDR3: CASSQLATDTQYF
size: .; V: TRBV3-1/TRBV3-2; J: TRBJ2-3; D: .; DNA: TGTGCCAGCAGCCAAGCGGCGGATACGCAGTATTTT; CDR3: CASSQAADTQYF
size: .; V: TRBV9; J: TRBJ2-6; D: TRBD1; DNA: TGTGCCAGCAGCAGACAGGGGGCGGGAGCTGGGGCCAACGTCCTGACTTTC; CDR3: CASSRQGAGAGANVLTF
size: .; V: TRBV18; J: TRBJ1-1; D: .; DNA: TGTGCCAGCTCACCACAGTCCAGGAACACTGAAGCTTTCTTT; CDR3: CASSPQSRNTEAFF
size: .; V: TRBV28; J: TRBJ1-5; D: TRBD1; DNA: TGTGCCAGCCGTTCCGGACAGGGGGAGGATCAGCCCCAGCATTTT; CDR3: CASRSGQGEDQPQHF
size: .; V: TRBV27; J: TRBJ1-1; D: .; DNA: TGTGCCAGCAGTTCACACGCTGAAGCTTTCTTT; CDR3: CASSSHAEAFF
size: .; V: TRBV6-5; J: TRBJ2-1; D: TRBD1; DNA: TGTGCCAGCAGTTCCTACAGGGGGACGCGGTATGAGCAGTTCTTC; CDR3: CASSSYRGTRYEQFF
size: .; V: TRBV5-4; J: TRBJ1-4; D: .; DNA: TGTGCCAGCAGCTACCGGGGGGCTGATGAAAAACTGTTTTTT; CDR3: CASSYRGADEKLFF
size: .; V: TRBV29-1; J: TRBJ1-2; D: TRBD1; DNA: TGCAGCGTTGAGACAGGGGGCGACTATGGCTACACCTTC; CDR3: CSVETGGDYGYTF
size: .; V: TRBV6-5; J: TRBJ1-2; D: .; DNA: TGTGCCAGCACCCCCCGGGGGCAGAATTTTTATGGCTACACCTTC; CDR3: CASTPRGQNFYGYTF
size: once; V: TRBV29-1; J: TRBJ2-3; D: .; DNA: TGCAGCGTTTTGTCGGGGTCAGATACGCAGTATTTT; CDR3: CSVLSGSDTQYF
size: .; V: TRBV19; J: TRBJ1-3; D: .; DNA: TGTGCCAGTAGTATAGATCGAGAGGGTTACGAAAACACCATATATTTT; CDR3: CASSIDREGYENTIYF
size: .; V: TRBV19; J: TRBJ2-7; D: TRBD2; DNA: TGTGCCACCAGACTAGCGGGGCGCGACGAGCAGTACTTC; CDR3: CATRLAGRDEQYF
size: .; V: TRBV5-1; J: TRBJ2-5; D: .; DNA: TGCGCCAGCAGCCCCATCAGGGTCCAAGAGACCCAGTACTTC; CDR3: CASSPIRVQETQYF
size: .; V: TRBV6-1; J: TRBJ2-7; D: .; DNA: TGTGCCAGCAGTGAAATTGGGTGGGGGGACGAGCAGTACTTC; CDR3: CASSEIGWGDEQYF
size: .; V: TRBV29-1; J: TRBJ2-1; D: .; DNA: TGCAGCGTTGAATCAGGGACGTCGAACTACAATGAGCAGTTCTTC; CDR3: CSVESGTSNYNEQFF
size: .; V: TRBV12-5; J: TRBJ1-4; D: TRBD1; DNA: TGTGCTAGTGGTGGGAAGGGGGCGGAAGAAAAACTGTTTTTT; CDR3: CASGGKGAEEKLFF
size: .; V: TRBV11-3; J: TRBJ2-2; D: .; DNA: TGTGCCAGCAGCGCAGGGAACACCGGGGAGCTGTTTTTT; CDR3: CASSAGNTGELFF
size: .; V: TRBV10-1; J: TRBJ2-7; D: .; DNA: TGCGCCAGCAGTCGAGACAGGAGGACCGAGCAGTACTTC; CDR3: CASSRDRRTEQYF
size: once; V: TRBV3-1/TRBV3-2; J: TRBJ2-5; D: TRBD1; DNA: TGTGCCAGCAGCCAAGATAGACAGGGTGGGGCAGAGACCCAGTACTTC; CDR3: CASSQDRQGGAETQYF
size: .; V: TRBV2; J: TRBJ2-7; D: .; DNA: TGTGCCAGCAGTAAAGACAACGCGGGACGGGGAGGTTACGAGCAGTACTTC; CDR3: CASSKDNAGRGGYEQYF
size: .; V: TRBV19; J: TRBJ1-1; D: TRBD1; DNA: TGTGCCAGTAGTTTCAGGGGGGGTGAAGCTTTCTTT; CDR3: CASSFRGGEAFF
size: .; V: TRBV10-3; J: TRBJ1-4; D: .; DNA: TGTGCCATCAGCGCTAAGGCCCGGGAGGGGGAAAAACTGTTTTTT; CDR3: CAISAKAREGEKLFF
size: .; V: TRBV2; J: TRBJ1-1; D: TRBD1; DNA: TGTGCCAGCAGGGTAGAGGGGGCCACTGAAGCTTTCTTT; CDR3: CASRVEGATEAFF
size: .; V: TRBV29-1; J: TRBJ1-2; D: .; DNA: TGCAGCGTTGATAGGGGGGAGAAGGGCTACACCTTC; CDR3: CSVDRGEKGYTF
size: .; V: TRBV7-3; J: TRBJ1-3; D: .; DNA: TGTGCCAGCATATCGGGGGAGGAAGGTTCGAGGCAGCCCGAAGGAAACACCATATATTTT; CDR3: CASISGEEGSRQPEGNTIYF
size: once; V: TRBV7-2; J: TRBJ1-1; D: .; DNA: TGTGCCAGCAGCTCGGGATGGGGGAACACTGAAGCTTTCTTT; CDR3: CASSSGWGNTEAFF
size: .; V: TRBV21-1; J: TRBJ1-5; D: .; DNA: TGTGCCAGCAGCAAATTTTACGCGGGACAGGGTTTGCAGCCCCAGCATTTT; CDR3: CASSKFYAGQGLQPQHF
size: once; V: TRBV2; J: TRBJ1-6; D: .; DNA: TGTGCCAGCGTATCTCACGGCAATTCACCCCTCCACTTT; CDR3: CASVSHGNSPLHF
size: .; V: TRBV11-2; J: TRBJ1-1; D: TRBD1; DNA: TGTACCAGCAGCTTGGGACAGGGAGGGACTGAAGCTTTCTTT; CDR3: CTSSLGQGGTEAFF
size: .; V: TRBV4-1; J: TRBJ1-1; D: .; DNA: TGCGCCAGCAGCCAAGCAGTGAACACTGAAGCTTTCTTT; CDR3: CASSQAVNTEAFF
size: .; V: TRBV4-1; J: TRBJ2-7; D: TRBD1; DNA: TGCGCCAGCAGCCAGACAGGGGTCAGCTCCTACGAGCAGTACTTC; CDR3: CASSQTGVSSYEQYF
size: .; V: TRBV6-5; J: TRBJ2-1; D: .; DNA: TGTGCCAGCAGTTACGGGCTAGCTGGTGTAGAGCAGTTCTTC; CDR3: CASSYGLAGVEQFF
size: .; V: TRBV12-3/TRBV12-4; J: TRBJ1-4; D: .; DNA: TGTGCCAGCGCTGAGAATGAAAAACTGTTTTTT; CDR3: CASAENEKLFF
size: .; V: TRBV6-6; J: TRBJ1-6; D: .; DNA: TGTGCCAGCAGTTCGGGACTCAGTAATTCACCCCTCCACTTT; CDR3: CASSSGLSNSPLHF
size: .; V: TRBV27; J: TRBJ1-4; D: TRBD1; DNA: TGTGCCAGCAGTTTAAGGGGGCGGAGAAATGAAAAACTGTTTTTT; CDR3: CASSLRGRRNEKLFF
size: .; V: TRBV5-1; J: TRBJ2-3; D: .; DNA: TGCGCCAGCAGCTTTGCTCTAGTCGCAGATACGCAGTATTTT; CDR3: CASSFALVADTQYF
size: once; V: TRBV4-2; J: TRBJ1-5; D: .; DNA: TGTGCCAGCAGCCAAGAGTTCGGGCAGGGGTATCAGCCCCAGCATTTT; CDR3: CASSQEFGQGYQPQHF
size: once; V: TRBV27; J: TRBJ2-5; D: .; DNA: TGTGCCAGCAGTCTAGCGTACCAAGAGACCCAGTACTTC; CDR3: CASSLAYQETQYF
size: .; V: TRBV6-5; J: TRBJ1-2; D: .; DNA: TGTGCCAGCAGTTCCGTTGGGGACGGCTACACCTTC; CDR3: CASSSVGDGYTF
size: .; V: TRBV19; J: TRBJ1-5; D: .; DNA: TGTGCCAGTAAGGTATTGGGATCCGATCAGCCCCAGCATTTT; CDR3: CASKVLGSDQPQHF
size: .; V: TRBV2; J: TRBJ1-5; D: TRBD1; DNA: TGTGCCAGCAGAGCGGACAGGGCTTCTGATCAGCCCCAGCATTTT; CDR3: CASRADRASDQPQHF
size: few; V: TRBV9; J: TRBJ2-3; D: .; DNA: TGTGCCAGCAGCGTAGCAGCGGCAGATACGCAGTATTTT; CDR3: CASSVAAADTQYF
size: .; V: TRBV6-5; J: TRBJ1-6; D: .; DNA: TGTGCCAGCAGTTACAGTGACGGAAATTCACCCCTCCACTTT; CDR3: CASSYSDGNSPLHF
size: .; V: TRBV13; J: TRBJ2-7; D: .; DNA: TGTGCCAGCAGCGCGGAGAATGCCTACGAGCAGTACTTC; CDR3: CASSAENAYEQYF
size: .; V: TRBV6-4; J: TRBJ2-1; D: TRBD2; DNA: TGTGCCAGCAGTTTAGGGACTAGGTACAATGAGCAGTTCTTC; CDR3: CASSLGTRYNEQFF
size: .; V: TRBV30; J: TRBJ2-1; D: TRBD2; DNA: TGTGCCTGGAGTCTCGGGACTAGTTTCGGTGAGCAGTTCTTC; CDR3: CAWSLGTSFGEQFF